This entry features one TCR beta chain sequence. The target antigen is unknown. The entry originates in a study of CD8 T cells in Susac syndrome. General study results and limits: Only a relatively small number of individuals were included in the TCR sequencing and HLA analysis.

The CDR3 runs 13 residues. The ends lost 7 bases at V and 5 bases at J; junction bases unmatched: 4. The germline gives CDR1 SGHRS, CDR2 YFSETQ. The authors carried out high-throughput sequencing of TCR beta. They applied it to CD8+ and CD4+ T cells obtained from blood. Both CD4+ and CD8+ T cells were negatively isolated, and TEMRA cells underwent FACS enrichment. Reverse transcription of 0.5 to 1 ug RNA was carried out with random hexamers. TCRdb reprocessed the immunoSEQ multiplex PCR reads via MiXCR and lists one record per CDR3 protein. The profile shows 100,000 to 150,000 distinct CDR3 sequences, roughly 96% of them singletons.

The sample consisted of CD4+ T cells from PBMCs. The chain couples TRBV5-1 to TRBJ1-2, with 11 bases fitting TRBD1. The receptor comes from a human donor in good health. The CDR3 loop is CASGTGGEYGYTF. The CDR3 DNA is TGCGCCAGCGGGACAGGGGGAGAATATGGCTACACCTTC.